Below are 19 T cell receptor beta chains sequenced from a single sample in a study of cytomegalovirus exposure and HLA in healthy donors. Only in-frame clones appear in the TCRdb table, and some are missing; sequencing was by immunoSEQ multiplex PCR. This sample has just over 65,000 clones, with around 97% found just once. What was sequenced was PBMCs. These receptors were obtained from a woman between 18 and 30 years old in good health and CMV-seropositive.

The chain uses TRBV2 and TRBJ2-7; TRBD1 might be the D (6 bases). V shed 9 bases and J shed 5 bases, with 17 bases lying between them. Germline CDR1 reads SNHLY; CDR2 reads FYNNEI. CDR3 length equals 13 residues. The CDR3 DNA is TGTGCCAGACAACGACAGGCAGGGGACGAGCAGTACTTC. Translating it yields CARQRQAGDEQYF.

The gene calls are TRBV28 and TRBJ1-5; tentative D call: TRBD1 (6 bases). The CDR3 totals 17 residues. Trimming left V 8 bases short and J 1 base short, with 21 bases between. Germline V gene lookup returns CDR1 MDHEN and CDR2 SYDVKM. CDR3 DNA sequence: TGTGCCAGCTCACCTCTACCCCGGGGGGCGAGCAATCAGCCCCAGCATTTT. It is translated as CASSPLPRGASNQPQHF.

V and J are TRBV5-8 and TRBJ2-7, with 9 bases lining up with TRBD2. Germline V gives CDR1 SGHTS, CDR2 YDEGEE. The V segment lost 0 bases and the J segment 4 bases; nucleotides outside the gene matches: 5. This CDR3 is built from 15 residues. CDR3 coding DNA: TGTGCCAGCAGCTTGGGTCTAGCGGGAAAGTACGAGCAGTACTTC. Protein product: CASSLGLAGKYEQYF.

This chain connects TRBV13 to TRBJ2-7, with D hard to call. In germline, CDR1 is PRHDT, CDR2 FYEKMQ (reference sequence). The CDR3 has 14 residues. The V end lost 1 base, the J end lost 3 bases, and 10 bases lay between the germline ends. The CDR3 nucleotides are TGTGCCAGCAGCTTAGTAGCCGATGGCTACGAGCAGTACTTC. Translation gives CASSLVADGYEQYF.

The rearrangement joins TRBV10-3 to TRBJ2-1; 8 nucleotides agree with TRBD2. V lost 8 bases, J lost 5 bases, and 8 bases stayed unmatched. Germline-derived CDR1 and CDR2 are ENHRY and SYGVKD. This CDR3 contains 14 residues. The CDR3 DNA reads as TGTGCCATCCGAGCGGGAGTTTCGAACAATGAGCAGTTCTTC. Amino acid sequence: CAIRAGVSNNEQFF.

The rearrangement links TRBV28 to TRBJ2-7; the D gene is possibly TRBD1 (6 bases). The V end was cut by 5 bases, the J end by 0 bases, with 11 bases between. Germline V gene data show CDR1 as MDHEN and CDR2 as SYDVKM. The CDR3 is 14 residues long. In DNA form, the CDR3 reads TGTGCCAGCAGTCCCAACAGGGTCTCCTACGAGCAGTACTTC. Amino acid sequence: CASSPNRVSYEQYF.

The chain joins TRBV28 to TRBJ1-5, with 8 bases aligning to TRBD1. CDR1 and CDR2 from the germline V gene are MDHEN and SYDVKM. V shed 5 bases and J 5 bases; nucleotides not matched to a gene: 2. This CDR3 spans 13 amino acids. DNA for the CDR3: TGTGCCAGCAGTAGACAGGGGTATCAGCCCCAGCATTTT. Amino acid sequence: CASSRQGYQPQHF.

This clone was picked up one time. This chain connects TRBV5-4 to TRBJ1-2, with a possible D match to TRBD1 (5 bases). The germline V and J ends were trimmed by 4 bases and 8 bases, with 18 bases remaining between them. Germline V gene lookup returns CDR1 SGHNT and CDR2 YYREEE (reference sequence). The CDR3 runs 14 residues. The CDR3 spells CASSIRQNSIGYTF. The CDR3 bases are TGTGCCAGCAGCATTCGACAGAACTCGATCGGCTACACCTTC.

This clone has only one observation. The CDR3 DNA is TGTGCCAGCAGCACCGGCGGGGTTTCAGCTTTCTTT. Its translation: CASSTGGVSAFF. The chain is built from TRBV6-5 and TRBJ1-1; no reliable D call. V gave up 6 bases and J gave up 10 bases, with 15 bases separating them. Germline V gene data show CDR1 as MNHEY and CDR2 as SVGAGI. The CDR3 is made up of 12 amino acids.

The chain links TRBV27 to TRBJ2-3, with 11 bases matching TRBD2. The ends lost 6 bases at V and 6 bases at J; junction bases unmatched: 5. The CDR3 covers 14 residues. Germline V gives CDR1 MNHEY, CDR2 SMNVEV (reference sequence). CDR3 nucleotides: TGTGCCAGCAGGCCTAGCGGGAGGTTGGATACGCAGTATTTT. Its translation: CASRPSGRLDTQYF.

The chain recombines TRBV5-1 with TRBJ2-1, with D unresolved. Per the germline V gene, CDR1 is SGHRS and CDR2 is YFSETQ. This CDR3 has 15 amino acids. Trimming took off 0 bases at V and 4 bases at J, with 11 bases between the two ends. The CDR3 DNA sequence: TGCGCCAGCAGCTTGGAGCCTTCCTGGTACAATGAGCAGTTCTTC. This gives the protein CASSLEPSWYNEQFF.

The chain recombines TRBV2 with TRBJ1-2; 10 bases are shared with TRBD1. The trim removed 3 bases at V and 8 bases at J, leaving 9 bases unmatched. The CDR3 has 15 residues. CDR1 is SNHLY and CDR2 is FYNNEI in the germline V gene. The CDR3 sequence: CASSEGDRGQRGYTF. In DNA, the CDR3 is TGTGCCAGCAGTGAGGGTGACAGGGGGCAAAGGGGCTACACCTTC.

This clone was seen once. The chain links TRBV5-6 to TRBJ1-6; D is uncertain. This CDR3 region has 13 residues. Germline V gene data show CDR1 as SGHDT and CDR2 as YYEEEE. Trimming took off 4 bases at V and 6 bases at J, with 8 bases between the two ends. The CDR3 loop reads CASSASLNSPLHF. CDR3 nucleotide sequence: TGTGCCAGCAGCGCCTCACTTAATTCACCCCTCCACTTT. The full variable domain, completed using reference TRBV5-6 and TRBJ1-6, is DAGVTQSPTHLIKTRGQQVTLRCSPKSGHDTVSWYQQALGQGPQFIFQYYEEEERQRGNFPDRFSGHQFPNYSSELNVNALLLGDSALYLCASSASLNSPLHFGNGTRLTVT.

This clone was observed a few times. This chain connects TRBV19 to TRBJ2-7; TRBD1 matches at 9 bases. Per germline, CDR1 LNHDA and CDR2 SQIVND (reference sequence). The J segment lost 7 bases and the V segment lost 5 bases, leaving 15 bases of the junction unmatched. The CDR3 loop spans 16 amino acids. CDR3 residues: CASSPALGQGPREQYF. The CDR3, as DNA: TGTGCCAGTAGTCCTGCCCTGGGACAGGGACCGCGGGAGCAGTACTTC.

The chain has TRBV28 and TRBJ1-1; D not resolved. In germline, CDR1 is MDHEN, CDR2 SYDVKM. The ends were cut back, 6 bases at V and 1 base at J, with 6 bases in the middle. This CDR3 is built from 12 residues. This CDR3 reads CASRETNTEAFF. The CDR3 DNA is TGTGCCAGCAGGGAGACGAACACTGAAGCTTTCTTT.

The V gene is TRBV9, the J gene TRBJ2-7; tentatively, D is TRBD1 (6 bases). Trimming removed 0 bases from V and 2 bases from J, with 12 bases in between. The CDR3 contains 15 residues. CDR1 and CDR2 from the germline V gene are SGDLS and YYNGEE. DNA of the CDR3: TGTGCCAGCAGCGTAGGTGGGACACAGACCTACGAGCAGTACTTC. Its protein product is CASSVGGTQTYEQYF.

The chain combines TRBV5-4 with TRBJ1-1; D may be TRBD1 (5 bases). V gave up 2 bases and J gave up 2 bases, with 13 bases separating them. The V gene's germline CDR1 is SGHNT and CDR2 YYREEE (reference sequence). CDR3 length: 15 residues. The CDR3 sequence is CASSFKRGRNTEAFF. In nucleotides, the CDR3 is TGTGCCAGCAGCTTTAAAAGGGGCCGAAACACTGAAGCTTTCTTT. Supplemented by reference TRBV5-4 and TRBJ1-1, the full variable domain reads ETGVTQSPTHLIKTRGQQVTLRCSSQSGHNTVSWYQQALGQGPQFIFQYYREEENGRGNFPPRFSGLQFPNYSSELNVNALELDDSALYLCASSFKRGRNTEAFFGQGTRLTVV.

The rearrangement joins TRBV19 to TRBJ2-5; a weak D match, TRBD2 (5 bases). This CDR3 region has 16 residues. V shed 5 bases and J shed 2 bases, with 18 bases lying between them. Germline V gene lookup returns CDR1 LNHDA and CDR2 SQIVND (reference sequence). The CDR3 reads CASSLRGTVSQETQYF. The CDR3 DNA reads as TGTGCCAGTAGTCTTCGGGGTACGGTTAGTCAAGAGACCCAGTACTTC.

The genes are TRBV15 and TRBJ2-5, with D perhaps TRBD1 (5 bases). CDR3 length: 15 amino acids. The V gene's germline CDR1 is LNHNV and CDR2 YYDKDF (reference sequence). Trimming took off 4 bases at V and 1 base at J, with 13 bases between the two ends. DNA of the CDR3: TGTGCCACCAGCATGAGACAGATTTTCCAAGAGACCCAGTACTTC. The encoded protein is CATSMRQIFQETQYF.